This TCR beta chain was identified during a study of PD-1 blockade in classical Hodgkin lymphoma. Overall study: Intravenous nivolumab at 3 mg/kg was given to patients every 2 weeks.

Notes on this clone: As yet, its antigen is unknown.

Some clones are missing from TCRdb's copy, which holds only in-frame ones; the method was immunoSEQ multiplex PCR. The sample shows 9,900 or so clones, about three quarters of them seen only once. Study-level results: The study found complete responders had baseline diversity similar to newly diagnosed patients. The drivers behind the repertoire differences, possibly disease activity or prior therapy, remain undefined. According to reports, newly diagnosed patients had lower baseline TCR diversity than healthy donors, and relapsed/refractory patients had lower baseline TCR diversity still.

Brentuximab vedotin exposure varied, and every patient relapsed after autologous stem cell transplantation. CDR3 length equals 17 residues. CDR1 is SQVTM, CDR2 ANQGSEA, per germline. V gave up 6 bases and J gave up 4 bases; unmatched junction bases: 17. This sample comprised peripheral blood mononuclear cells (PBMCs), obtained at baseline. The V and J genes are TRBV29-1 and TRBJ1-4, with TRBD1 matching 7 bases. This receptor was identified in a human donor with classical Hodgkin lymphoma. CDR3 in amino acids: CSVHTPFGQADNEKLFF. The CDR3 DNA follows: TGCAGCGTCCACACACCTTTTGGACAGGCTGATAATGAAAAACTGTTTTTT.